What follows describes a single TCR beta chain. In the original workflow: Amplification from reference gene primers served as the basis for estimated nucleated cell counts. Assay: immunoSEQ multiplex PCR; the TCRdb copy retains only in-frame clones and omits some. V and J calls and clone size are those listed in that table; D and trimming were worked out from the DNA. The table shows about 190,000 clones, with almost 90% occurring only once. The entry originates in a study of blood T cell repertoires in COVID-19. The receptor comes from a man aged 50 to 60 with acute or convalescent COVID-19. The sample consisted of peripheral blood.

The CDR3 loop reads CASSPLAGVTGELFF. The CDR3 DNA follows: TGTGCCAGCTCACCCCTGGCGGGGGTGACCGGGGAGCTGTTTTTT. This chain connects TRBV2 to TRBJ2-2, with 7 nucleotides matching TRBD2. CDR1 and CDR2 (germline): SNHLY, FYNNEI. CDR3 length: 15 residues. J was trimmed by 5 bases and V by 8 bases; bases with no gene match: 11.